This is a list of T cell receptor beta chains from one sample in a study of shared clonotypes between healthy human individuals. The assay was immunoSEQ multiplex PCR, and TCRdb's table has in-frame clones only and misses some. This sample has 1.5 million to 1.9 million clones, with roughly 98% found just once. The sample comprised naive CD4+ T cells sorted from blood. Receptor source: a young man in good health. Each CDR3 is given with its conserved first and last residue. Each record gives: CDR3 protein, V gene, J gene.

CASSQPTGILHEQFF,TRBV6-5,TRBJ2-1
CASSLSRGGYGYTF,TRBV27,TRBJ1-2
CASTPIVGGSTEAFF,TRBV6-1,TRBJ1-1
CASSQGQAYSYEQYF,TRBV9,TRBJ2-7
CASTPGGSYGYTF,TRBV28,TRBJ1-2
CASSPPGWEQFF,TRBV18,TRBJ2-1
CASSFPLAGGPTGELFF,TRBV5-1,TRBJ2-2
CASSPHRRDPTQHF,TRBV16,TRBJ1-5
CASSLRGQETQYF,TRBV5-1,TRBJ2-5
CASSFGQGYTEAFF,TRBV7-9,TRBJ1-1
CAIADSAASYEQYF,TRBV10-3,TRBJ2-7
CASSLALAGGVYDTQYF,TRBV5-1,TRBJ2-3
CASSDAGREVYGYTF,TRBV19,TRBJ1-2
CASSYYGVAGNTIYF,TRBV6-6,TRBJ1-3
CASSFGQYSGYTF,TRBV7-9,TRBJ1-2
CASSQELAGANTGELFF,TRBV4-1,TRBJ2-2
CSVFRGWTSGQKSSSYNEQFF,TRBV29-1,TRBJ2-1
CASSVVGGINEKLFF,TRBV19,TRBJ1-4
CASRYGQGTSYEQYF,TRBV10-2,TRBJ2-7
CASSRTGRSEAFF,TRBV6-1,TRBJ1-1
CASSEDRAPGNTIYF,TRBV7-2,TRBJ1-3
CASSVEVGEQATPSYNEQFF,TRBV9,TRBJ2-1
CASTKDRSLYGYTF,TRBV19,TRBJ1-2
CASSSSGASYEQYF,TRBV7-8,TRBJ2-7
CASSSWTGGVSSYGYTF,TRBV5-1,TRBJ1-2
CASRGGPSGADTQYF,TRBV4-1,TRBJ2-3
CASSPLEARQGYGYTF,TRBV18,TRBJ1-2
CASSPGGRQPQHF,TRBV18,TRBJ1-5
CASSLAGFVAETQYF,TRBV5-5,TRBJ2-5
CASSLDRGPSYEQYF,TRBV6-5,TRBJ2-7
CASSLLAGGSTDTQYF,TRBV19,TRBJ2-3
CASSYSGTGYSYEQYF,TRBV6-5,TRBJ2-7
CAISETGPSYNEQFF,TRBV10-3,TRBJ2-1
CASSLGLPVSEQYF,TRBV7-2,TRBJ2-7
CASSANTGPRQSYTF,TRBV11-2,TRBJ1-2
CAISDRGEAGRGDTQYF,TRBV10-3,TRBJ2-3
CASSAREAGDYEQYF,TRBV2,TRBJ2-7
CASSQGTGYGYTF,TRBV6-4,TRBJ1-2
CASSPQGGGGRAPHEQFF,TRBV18,TRBJ2-1
CASRTGTAYEQYF,TRBV6-5,TRBJ2-7
CASSLRAYYNEQFF,TRBV4-3,TRBJ2-1
CASSVGLAGGYNEQFF,TRBV9,TRBJ2-1
CASSVGPDSSYEQYF,TRBV9,TRBJ2-7
CASSYRPPPDTQYF,TRBV7-2,TRBJ2-3
CASSPLSGGYTF,TRBV18,TRBJ1-2
CASSLPLDGYEQYF,TRBV28,TRBJ2-7
CASSLSGLAGDTEAFF,TRBV5-1,TRBJ1-1
CASSLGQLGELFF,TRBV5-4,TRBJ2-2
CASSLGSGNTEAFF,TRBV5-1,TRBJ1-1
CASRIGWWTPSYQPQHF,TRBV28,TRBJ1-5
CASTGVGYGYTF,TRBV19,TRBJ1-2
CASSPLSANTGELFF,TRBV18,TRBJ2-2
CASSADRSGPQYF,TRBV7-4,TRBJ2-7
CSVGQSHTQYF,TRBV29-1,TRBJ2-3
CASSPAAKETQYF,TRBV18,TRBJ2-5